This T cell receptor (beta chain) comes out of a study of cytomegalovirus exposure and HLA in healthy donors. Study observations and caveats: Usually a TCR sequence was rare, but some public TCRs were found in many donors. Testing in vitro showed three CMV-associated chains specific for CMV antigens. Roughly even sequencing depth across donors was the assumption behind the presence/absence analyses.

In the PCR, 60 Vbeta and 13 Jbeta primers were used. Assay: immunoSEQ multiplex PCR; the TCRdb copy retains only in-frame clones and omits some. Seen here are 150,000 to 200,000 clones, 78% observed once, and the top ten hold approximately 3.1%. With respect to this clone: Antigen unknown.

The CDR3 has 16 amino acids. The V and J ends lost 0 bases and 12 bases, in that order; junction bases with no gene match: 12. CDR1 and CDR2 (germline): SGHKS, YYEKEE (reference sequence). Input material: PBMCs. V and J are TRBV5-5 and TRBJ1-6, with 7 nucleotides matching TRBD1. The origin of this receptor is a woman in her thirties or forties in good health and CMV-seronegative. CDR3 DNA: TGTGCCAGCAGCTTGGGGGTCGAGGACAGGCCTCAACCCCTCCACTTT. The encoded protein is CASSLGVEDRPQPLHF.